Shown below are 10 T cell receptor beta chains from a single sample sequenced in a study of beta chain features in type 1 diabetes. Expressed TCRB transcripts were sequenced, since all the RNA that had been isolated was reverse transcribed. Sequencing was performed with immunoSEQ multiplex PCR; in TCRdb, only in-frame clones are kept and a portion is missing. The sample holds about 360,000 clones, roughly 13% seen once. No cognate antigen is known for these TCRs. Study results and limitations: Type 1 diabetes patients showed a moderate but significant shortening of TCRB CDR3s in all four CD4+ subsets.

Sequencing input: naive CD4+ T cells from blood. The receptors derive from a woman aged 18 to 35 with type 1 diabetes.

The chain is built from TRBV27 and TRBJ2-3; weak D call: TRBD2 (6 bases). This CDR3 is 15 amino acids long. Trimming left V 2 bases short and J 5 bases short, with 14 bases between. Germline V gene data show CDR1 as MNHEY and CDR2 as SMNVEV (reference sequence). The CDR3, as DNA: TGTGCCAGCAGTTTAGGGTGGGGGGTTGGAGATACGCAGTATTTT. Translation: CASSLGWGVGDTQYF.

The V call is TRBV5-1, the J call TRBJ2-1, with 11 positions matching TRBD2. With 3 bases clipped from V and 7 bases from J, the junction kept 9 bases outside the gene matches. The CDR3 sequence is 16 residues long. Per germline, CDR1 SGHRS and CDR2 YFSETQ. The CDR3 spells CASSSHGTSGSNEQFF. Written as DNA, the CDR3 is TGCGCCAGCAGCTCACATGGTACTAGCGGGAGTAATGAGCAGTTCTTC.

The table lists this clone with a few counts. The chain joins TRBV21-1 to TRBJ2-3; TRBD2, the table's D call, lacks a check against the DNA. TRBV21-1 is a pseudogene locus. The CDR3 contains 16 residues. This CDR3 is CASSKVAGRFSDTQYF. CDR3 coding DNA: TGTGCCAGCAGCAAGGTGGCCGGGAGGTTCTCAGATACGCAGTATTTT.

Only a few counts were recorded for this clone. The chain has TRBV6-5 and TRBJ2-5; D is undetermined. CDR1 and CDR2 from the germline V gene are MNHEY and SVGAGI. CDR3 size: 13 residues. V was pared by 6 bases and J by 1 base, with 9 bases between. Written as DNA, the CDR3 is TGTGCCAGCAGAGATGCGATCCAAGAGACCCAGTACTTC. The encoded protein is CASRDAIQETQYF.

This chain connects TRBV13 to TRBJ1-4; TRBD1 agrees at 7 bases. The CDR3 is made up of 13 amino acids. J gave up 4 bases and V 8 bases, and 4 bases lay outside the gene matches. Germline V CDR1 and CDR2: PRHDT, FYEKMQ (reference sequence). The CDR3, as DNA: TGTGCCAGCGCGGACAGGATTAATGAAAAACTGTTTTTT. Residues: CASADRINEKLFF. Drawing the rest from reference TRBV13 and TRBJ1-4, the complete variable domain is AAGVIQSPRHLIKEKRETATLKCYPIPRHDTVYWYQQGPGQDPQFLISFYEKMQSDKGSIPDRFSAQQFSDYHSELNMSSLELGDSALYFCASADRINEKLFFGSGTQLSVL.

This clone turned up a few times. The rearrangement uses TRBV7-9 and TRBJ1-1; 9 bases are a match to TRBD1. The CDR3 length is 14 residues. The ends lost 4 bases at V and 4 bases at J; junction bases unmatched: 4. The germline CDR1 and CDR2 sequences are SEHNR and FQNEAQ (reference sequence). CDR3 region: CASSSRQGGTEAFF. The CDR3 nucleotides read TGTGCCAGCAGCTCCCGACAGGGGGGCACTGAAGCTTTCTTT.

In this sample, this clone turned up a few times. The rearrangement uses TRBV19 and TRBJ1-1, with 9 bases matching TRBD1. Trimming cost V 6 bases and J 5 bases; bases outside gene matches: 7. CDR3 length: 14 amino acids. Germline V lookup: CDR1 LNHDA, CDR2 SQIVND (reference sequence). The chain's CDR3 is CASSPDRGHTEAFF. DNA of the CDR3: TGTGCCAGTAGCCCGGACAGGGGACATACTGAAGCTTTCTTT.

This clone was counted between two and nine times. The chain has TRBV6-4 and TRBJ2-3; TRBD2 matches at 8 bases. Looked up from germline, CDR1 is MRHNA and CDR2 is SNTAGT. The CDR3 loop spans 15 amino acids. V dropped 3 bases and J dropped 4; count of bases not matched to a gene: 6. This CDR3 is CASSESGGSSDTQYF. CDR3 nucleotides: TGTGCCAGCAGTGAGTCGGGAGGGAGCTCAGATACGCAGTATTTT.

There are a few counts of this clone. The gene calls are TRBV12-5 and TRBJ2-3, with a possible D match to TRBD2 (6 bases). The germline V gene encodes CDR1 LGHNT and CDR2 FRNRAP. The ends were cut back, 5 bases at V and 2 bases at J, with 14 bases in the middle. The CDR3 sequence is 15 residues long. CDR3 sequence reads: CASGRGLDDTDTQYF. CDR3 DNA: TGTGCTAGTGGTCGGGGACTCGACGACACAGATACGCAGTATTTT. Drawing the rest from reference TRBV12-5 and TRBJ2-3, the complete variable domain is DARVTQTPRHKVTEMGQEVTMRCQPILGHNTVFWYRQTMMQGLELLAYFRNRAPLDDSGMPKDRFSAEMPDATLATLKIQPSEPRDSAVYFCASGRGLDDTDTQYFGPGTRLTVL.

The CDR3, as DNA: TGCGCCAGCAGCCAAGACGCTGGGCCCACCGGGGAGCTGTTTTTT. Protein sequence: CASSQDAGPTGELFF. The V and J genes are TRBV5-1 and TRBJ2-2; D remains ambiguous. Trimming shortened V by 4 bases and J by 4 bases, and 14 bases separated the two germline ends. The V gene's germline CDR1 is SGHRS and CDR2 YFSETQ. CDR3 length: 15 residues.